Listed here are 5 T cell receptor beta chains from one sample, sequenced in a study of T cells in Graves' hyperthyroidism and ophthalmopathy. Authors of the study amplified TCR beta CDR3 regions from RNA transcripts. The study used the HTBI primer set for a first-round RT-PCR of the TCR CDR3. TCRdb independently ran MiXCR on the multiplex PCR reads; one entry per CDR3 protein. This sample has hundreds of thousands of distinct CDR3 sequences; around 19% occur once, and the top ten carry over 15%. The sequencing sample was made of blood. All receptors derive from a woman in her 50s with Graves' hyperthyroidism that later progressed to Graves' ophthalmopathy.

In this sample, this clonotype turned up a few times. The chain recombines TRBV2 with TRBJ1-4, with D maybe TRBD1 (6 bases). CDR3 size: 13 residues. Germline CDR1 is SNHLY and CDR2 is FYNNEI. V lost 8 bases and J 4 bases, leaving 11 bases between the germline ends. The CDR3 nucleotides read TGTGCCAGCGAGGGGGAGTTTAATGAAAAACTGTTTTTT. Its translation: CASEGEFNEKLFF.

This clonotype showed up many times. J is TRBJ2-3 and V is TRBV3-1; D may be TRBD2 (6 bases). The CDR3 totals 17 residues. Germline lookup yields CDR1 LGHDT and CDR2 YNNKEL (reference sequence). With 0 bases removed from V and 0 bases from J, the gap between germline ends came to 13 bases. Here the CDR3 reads CASSQDRRASSTDTQYF. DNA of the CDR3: TGTGCCAGCAGCCAAGATAGGAGGGCTTCTAGCACAGATACGCAGTATTTT.

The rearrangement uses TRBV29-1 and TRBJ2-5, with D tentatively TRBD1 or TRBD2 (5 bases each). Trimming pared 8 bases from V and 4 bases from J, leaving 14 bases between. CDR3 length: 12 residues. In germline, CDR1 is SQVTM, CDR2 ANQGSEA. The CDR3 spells CSHLIGGETQYF. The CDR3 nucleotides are TGCAGCCACCTAATTGGGGGAGAGACCCAGTACTTC.

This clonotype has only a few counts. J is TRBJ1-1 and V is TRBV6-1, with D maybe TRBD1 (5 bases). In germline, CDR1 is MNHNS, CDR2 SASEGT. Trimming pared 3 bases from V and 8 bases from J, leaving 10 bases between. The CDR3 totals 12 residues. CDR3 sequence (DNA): TGTGCCAGCAGTGACGTTGACAGCGAAGCTTTCTTT. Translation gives CASSDVDSEAFF.

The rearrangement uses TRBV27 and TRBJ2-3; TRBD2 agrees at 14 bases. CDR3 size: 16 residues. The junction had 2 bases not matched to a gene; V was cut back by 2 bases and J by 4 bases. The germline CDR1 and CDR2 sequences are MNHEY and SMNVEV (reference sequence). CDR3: CASSLRLAGGADTQYF. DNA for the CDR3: TGTGCCAGCAGTTTACGACTAGCGGGGGGGGCAGATACGCAGTATTTT.